These 19 T cell receptor beta chains originate from one sample sequenced in a study of blood T cell repertoires in COVID-19. This table comes from immunoSEQ multiplex PCR, and its TCRdb copy is limited to in-frame clones, with some not included. The sample consists of some 150,000 clones, roughly nine tenths of them appearing once. The sequencing input was PBMCs or T cells enriched from blood (not recorded which). The receptors come from a human donor with acute COVID-19. The donor label of this sample is uncertain.

V usage is TRBV6-2 or TRBV6-3 and J usage is TRBJ2-1; the D gene is possibly TRBD2 (6 bases). Looked up from germline, CDR1 is MNHEY and CDR2 is SVGEGT. The CDR3 extends over 12 amino acids. Trimming left V 6 bases short and J 6 bases short, with 9 bases between. The CDR3 DNA is TGTGCCAGCAGCCCGACTAGCAATGAGCAGTTCTTC. Encoded protein: CASSPTSNEQFF.

V usage is TRBV27 and J usage is TRBJ2-1; D possibly corresponds to TRBD2 (6 bases). Germline V CDR1 and CDR2: MNHEY, SMNVEV (reference sequence). The CDR3 has 14 residues. Trimming cost V 6 bases and J 0 bases, with 9 bases left between them. The CDR3 protein is CASSRDSSYNEQFF. CDR3 nucleotides: TGTGCCAGCAGCCGGGACTCCTCCTACAATGAGCAGTTCTTC.

This chain uses TRBV27 with TRBJ1-5; a weak D match, TRBD1 (5 bases). Germline V lookup: CDR1 MNHEY, CDR2 SMNVEV (reference sequence). The CDR3 covers 15 residues. Trimming pared 2 bases from V and 3 bases from J, leaving 11 bases between. CDR3 residues: CASSLTRALNQPQHF. For the CDR3, the DNA is TGTGCCAGCAGTTTAACCAGGGCTCTCAATCAGCCCCAGCATTTT.

The chain couples TRBV27 to TRBJ2-5; TRBD1 aligns across 8 bases. The CDR3 contains 14 residues. V shed 2 bases and J 4 bases; nucleotides not matched to a gene: 3. Per germline, CDR1 MNHEY and CDR2 SMNVEV (reference sequence). This chain's CDR3 is CASSLIQGGETQYF. The CDR3 DNA follows: TGTGCCAGCAGTTTAATACAGGGGGGAGAGACCCAGTACTTC.

This sequence joins TRBV10-3 and TRBJ2-1, with 11 nucleotides matching TRBD2. Germline values: CDR1 ENHRY, CDR2 SYGVKD. Trimming took 2 bases from V and 10 from J; bases not matched to a gene: 13. The CDR3 has 17 residues. This CDR3 reads CAISETALAGASGEQFF. DNA of the CDR3: TGTGCCATCAGTGAGACTGCACTAGCGGGGGCATCTGGGGAGCAGTTCTTC.

This chain joins TRBV6-5 and TRBJ1-1, with D possibly matching TRBD1 (6 bases). Germline assignment: CDR1 MNHEY and CDR2 SVGAGI. The germline V and J ends were trimmed by 8 bases and 1 base, with 14 bases remaining between them. The length of the CDR3 is 14 residues. CDR3: CASDLGGGNTEAFF. In DNA, the CDR3 is TGTGCCAGCGACTTGGGAGGGGGGAACACTGAAGCTTTCTTT.

Only a few counts were recorded for this clone. The chain couples TRBV9 to TRBJ2-2, with a tentative D call TRBD2 (6 bases). Germline V gene data show CDR1 as SGDLS and CDR2 as YYNGEE. The CDR3 covers 14 residues. V lost 0 bases and J lost 8, with 11 bases in between. CDR3 bases: TGTGCCAGCAGCGTAGCCGACCTAGCGGGGGAGCTGTTTTTT. Its protein product is CASSVADLAGELFF.

The chain couples TRBV12-3 or TRBV12-4 to TRBJ1-2; TRBD1 is a possible D gene (6 bases). The V and J ends lost 8 bases and 8 bases respectively, with 18 bases between them. The CDR3 has 13 residues. CDR3: CASRRGAPGGYTF. The DNA for the CDR3 is TGTGCCAGCCGTCGGGGGGCGCCGGGAGGCTACACCTTC.

The chain links TRBV5-1 to TRBJ2-3; D possibly corresponds to TRBD2 (5 bases). Trimming removed 6 bases at V and 1 base at J, with 6 bases between. Germline CDR1 is SGHRS and CDR2 is YFSETQ. This CDR3 contains 12 residues. CDR3 protein: CASMEGTDTQYF. Written as DNA, the CDR3 is TGCGCCAGCATGGAGGGCACAGATACGCAGTATTTT.

The chain has TRBV6-4 and TRBJ2-1, with 9 bases matching TRBD2. The germline V gene has CDR1 MRHNA and CDR2 SNTAGT. The CDR3 is made up of 14 amino acids. Trimming removed 3 bases from V and 8 bases from J; junction bases left unmatched: 5. CDR3 nucleotide sequence: TGTGCCAGCAGTGAGCGGGGGGGGAGTGATGAGCAGTTCTTC. It specifies CASSERGGSDEQFF.

J is TRBJ1-5 and V is TRBV18; perhaps TRBD1 as D (6 bases). The germline gives CDR1 KGHSH, CDR2 LQKENI. The V end was cut by 4 bases, the J end by 5 bases, with 12 bases between. The CDR3 is made up of 14 amino acids. The CDR3 DNA reads TGTGCCAGCTCACTACAGGACAGAGATCAGCCCCAGCATTTT. Translated: CASSLQDRDQPQHF.

The chain carries TRBV7-8 and TRBJ2-7; TRBD2 matches at 10 bases. Germline V gives CDR1 SGHVS, CDR2 FQNEAQ. The CDR3 consists of 16 residues. V was pared by 5 bases and J by 3 bases, with 10 bases of the junction left unmatched. This chain's CDR3 is CASSEAGGTAVYEQYF. The DNA of the CDR3 is TGTGCCAGCAGCGAAGCGGGGGGGACGGCGGTCTACGAGCAGTACTTC.

This clone was seen a single time. The chain combines TRBV13 with TRBJ1-2; D gene ambiguous. Germline CDR1 is PRHDT and CDR2 is FYEKMQ (reference sequence). Trimming cost V 3 bases and J 10 bases, with 9 bases left between them. CDR3 length: 11 residues. The CDR3 is CASSFEPTYTF. CDR3 in DNA: TGTGCCAGCAGCTTCGAGCCCACCTACACCTTC.

The chain has TRBV19 and TRBJ2-1, with 9 positions matching TRBD1. The CDR3 runs to 16 residues. Trimming cost V 1 base and J 10 bases; bases outside gene matches: 11. Germline values: CDR1 LNHDA, CDR2 SQIVND (reference sequence). The CDR3 DNA sequence: TGTGCCAGTAGTATAGGAGGGGGACAGGGAGGAACGGAGCAGTTCTTC. This codes for CASSIGGGQGGTEQFF.

The chain employs TRBV6-5 and TRBJ2-3, with D uncertain. Germline V lookup: CDR1 MNHEY, CDR2 SVGAGI. Trimming cost V 6 bases and J 4 bases, with 14 bases left between them. This CDR3 comprises 14 residues. This CDR3 is CASSPGFGPDTQYF. The CDR3 nucleotides are TGTGCCAGCAGCCCCGGTTTTGGTCCAGATACGCAGTATTTT.

The chain employs TRBV19 and TRBJ1-1; 7 nucleotides agree with TRBD1. Per germline, CDR1 LNHDA and CDR2 SQIVND (reference sequence). With V trimmed by 10 bases and J by 3 bases, 8 bases remained unmatched. The CDR3 contains 13 residues. CDR3 nucleotide sequence: TGTGCCACCTCCTCCGACAGGGACACTGAAGCTTTCTTT. Protein: CATSSDRDTEAFF.

The chain's CDR3 is CASSLSRGTSHTNEQFF. CDR3 nucleotides: TGTGCCAGCAGCTTAAGCAGGGGGACTAGCCATACGAATGAGCAGTTCTTC. The rearrangement links TRBV7-8 to TRBJ2-1; 9 bases are shared with TRBD2. Unmatched junction bases numbered 12, after V lost 2 bases and J lost 7 bases. This CDR3 comprises 17 residues. Germline V gene lookup returns CDR1 SGHVS and CDR2 FQNEAQ.

The chain combines TRBV6-1 with TRBJ1-2, with TRBD1 identical over 11 bases. Germline CDR1 reads MNHNS; CDR2 reads SASEGT. J lost 12 bases, V lost 2 bases, and 20 bases had no gene match. The length of the CDR3 is 18 residues. CDR3 nucleotide sequence: TGTGCCAGCAGTGAACACCCTAACTTCCGGGACAGGGGGAAAGGGAACACCTTC. This gives the protein CASSEHPNFRDRGKGNTF.

The CDR3 region has the DNA TGTGCCAGTATCCAGTCCTGGGCCGGAAACACCATATATTTT. Translation gives CASIQSWAGNTIYF. The gene calls are TRBV19 and TRBJ1-3; no firm D call. Germline CDR1 LNHDA, CDR2 SQIVND (reference sequence). There are 14 residues in the CDR3. With 7 bases removed from V and 4 bases from J, the gap between germline ends came to 14 bases.